This TCR beta chain was sequenced during a study of T cell repertoires in aging, cancer and after chemotherapy. Looking at the study overall: Healthy donor repertoires were recorded over several months to years and showed clear clonal overlap. Overall study results and limits: Age-matched healthy donors had significantly more diverse, less clonal blood TCR repertoires than untreated cancer patients. Loss of evenness, beyond lost richness, contributed to age-related TCR diversity decline in cancer patients.

Amplification of TCR beta used genomic DNA extracted from peripheral blood. Of note for this clonotype: Antigen: not known.

TRB rearrangements spanning V, D and J were amplified using mixed TRB-A/B primers. TCRdb itself ran the multiplex PCR reads through MiXCR, one entry per CDR3 protein. The top ten hold 10% of the sample, which has about 18,000 distinct CDR3 sequences, roughly 53% seen once. The CDR3 consists of 15 residues. V gave up 1 base and J gave up 0 bases, with 7 bases separating them. Germline V gene sequence: CDR1 KGHSH, CDR2 LQKENI. This clonotype was obtained from a human donor in good health. This chain connects TRBV18 to TRBJ2-1; D call uncertain. Sequencing input: blood. DNA for the CDR3: TGTGCCAGCTCACCACAGGCCAGCTCCTACAATGAGCAGTTCTTC. Translation gives CASSPQASSYNEQFF.